These T cell receptor beta chains were read from a single sample in a study of human T cells and chemical hapten exposure. TCRdb used MiXCR to reprocess the RACE reads, holding one entry per CDR3 protein. The repertoire holds 75,000 to 90,000 distinct CDR3 sequences, roughly 7.1% seen once, with about 1.6% in the top ten. Sequences were derived from whole blood, sampled in connection with sensitization to the hapten diphenylcyclopropenone (DPC). The source is a woman in her 30s with alopecia areata. Some clones in this sample may be carry-over from other donors' samples. Each CDR3 is given with its conserved first and last residue. The order of the fields is J gene, clone size, V gene, D gene, CDR3 DNA, CDR3 protein. The D gene is left open where the match is weak. Only some rows state a clone size, as once, few, many or a class for expanded clones.

j_call: TRBJ1-5
clone_size: few
v_call: TRBV12-3/TRBV12-4
d_call: .
cdr3_nt: TGTGCCAGCAGTTCTGGGACAAGGGGCAATCAGCCCCAGCATTTT
cdr3_aa: CASSSGTRGNQPQHF

j_call: TRBJ1-5
clone_size: many
v_call: TRBV20-1
d_call: .
cdr3_nt: TGCAGTGCACAGGGCCCCAATCAGCCCCAGCATTTT
cdr3_aa: CSAQGPNQPQHF

j_call: TRBJ2-1
clone_size: many
v_call: TRBV14
d_call: TRBD1
cdr3_nt: TGTGCCAGCAGCTATGGACAGGGGTTACGCAATGAGCAGTTCTTC
cdr3_aa: CASSYGQGLRNEQFF

j_call: TRBJ1-1
clone_size: many
v_call: TRBV11-2
d_call: .
cdr3_nt: TGTGCCAGCAGCTTAGTGGGCTTTTCGAACACTGAAGCTTTCTTT
cdr3_aa: CASSLVGFSNTEAFF

j_call: TRBJ1-6
clone_size: few
v_call: TRBV6-2/TRBV6-3
d_call: TRBD1
cdr3_nt: TGTGCCAGCAGCCCTATCGACAGGGTAAATTCACCCCTCCACTTT
cdr3_aa: CASSPIDRVNSPLHF

j_call: TRBJ2-5
clone_size: many
v_call: TRBV2
d_call: .
cdr3_nt: TGTGCCAGCAGTGACCCAGGGTTCGAGTGGGTGACCCAGTACTTC
cdr3_aa: CASSDPGFEWVTQYF

j_call: TRBJ2-6
clone_size: few
v_call: TRBV6-2/TRBV6-3
d_call: TRBD1
cdr3_nt: TGTGCCAGCAGTTTGCACGGGGACAGGGGGTCCGATGGGGCCAACGTCCTGACTTTC
cdr3_aa: CASSLHGDRGSDGANVLTF

j_call: TRBJ2-3
clone_size: few
v_call: TRBV2
d_call: TRBD2
cdr3_nt: TGTGCCAGCAGTGCAGAGCGGGGGACCCCCGGGACGCAGTATTTT
cdr3_aa: CASSAERGTPGTQYF

j_call: TRBJ2-3
clone_size: .
v_call: TRBV6-8
d_call: TRBD2
cdr3_nt: TGTGCCAGCACTACTAGCGGTCCCACAGATACGCAGTATTTT
cdr3_aa: CASTTSGPTDTQYF

j_call: TRBJ2-3
clone_size: many
v_call: TRBV7-2
d_call: .
cdr3_nt: TGTGCCAGCAGCTTGGCGGGGACCACAGATACGCAGTATTTT
cdr3_aa: CASSLAGTTDTQYF